This TCR beta chain appears in the sequencing data of a study of T cell changes during pregnancy in multiple sclerosis. With V trimmed by 3 bases and J by 2 bases, 4 bases remained unmatched. This CDR3 spans 16 amino acids. Germline CDR1 is LNHDA and CDR2 is SQIVND (reference sequence). The method was immunoSEQ multiplex PCR; TCRdb's version includes in-frame clones alone and lacks a portion of them. The sample contains 25,000 to 35,000 clones, nearly 90% of which appear only once. The sequencing here drew on CD4+ T cells from peripheral blood mononuclear cells, taken in the third trimester of pregnancy. The chain links TRBV19 to TRBJ1-3, with 10 bases lining up with TRBD1. The clonotype was recovered from a female donor in good health, enrolled as a control in a pregnancy study. The CDR3 DNA follows: TGTGCCAGTAGTATCGGTGGACAGGGGGCTGGAAACACCATATATTTT. Its protein is CASSIGGQGAGNTIYF. Drawing the rest from reference TRBV19 and TRBJ1-3, the complete variable domain is DGGITQSPKYLFRKEGQNVTLSCEQNLNHDAMYWYRQDPGQGLRLIYYSQIVNDFQKGDIAEGYSVSREKKESFPLTVTSAQKNPTAFYLCASSIGGQGAGNTIYFGEGSWLTVV.